The 31 T cell receptor beta chains listed next were all sequenced from one sample in a study of CD8+CD57+ T cells in acquired aplastic anemia. According to the study, genomic DNA was the template for TCR beta VDJ and CDR3 profiling. Each CDR3 protein is one row after TCRdb ran MiXCR on the reads. The data hold around 430,000 distinct CDR3 sequences, with around 30% observed a single time. All patients picked for sequencing had shown, by flow cytometry, an expansion of CD8+CD57+ cells. Specimen: sorted CD4+, CD8+, or CD8+CD57+ T cells (not recorded which) from PBMCs. These receptor sequences come from a human donor with aplastic anemia.

The CDR3 DNA is TGCAGTGCTAGTAATCGGGACAGGGAACCTTACGAGCAGTACTTC. Protein product: CSASNRDREPYEQYF. The chain links TRBV20-1 to TRBJ2-7; 9 nucleotides agree with TRBD1. The CDR3 extends over 15 amino acids. Trimming cost V 3 bases and J 4 bases; bases outside gene matches: 10. The V gene's germline CDR1 is DFQATT and CDR2 SNEGSKA (reference sequence).

This clonotype turned up a few times. V and J are TRBV5-1 and TRBJ2-5; tentatively, D is TRBD1 or TRBD2 (5 bases each). Germline CDR1 reads SGHRS; CDR2 reads YFSETQ. The V and J ends lost 4 bases and 3 bases respectively, with 13 bases between them. The CDR3 extends over 14 amino acids. CDR3 in amino acids: CASSTRGPKETQYF. CDR3 coding DNA: TGCGCCAGCAGCACCCGGGGACCCAAAGAGACCCAGTACTTC.

The table lists this clonotype with many counts. One junction end does not reproduce the germline sequence, and a read error may be involved. The rearrangement uses TRBV20-1 and TRBJ2-7; the D is unclear. The germline V gene has CDR1 DFQATT and CDR2 SNEGSKA (reference sequence). The CDR3 loop spans 13 amino acids. CDR3 DNA sequence: TGCAGTGCTAGAGAAATACGCACCTACCAGCAGTACTTC. This gives the protein CSAREIRTYQQYF.

This clonotype was observed a handful of times. A much larger clone differs from this one at a single base, so this may be a read error. The genes are TRBV25-1 and TRBJ2-5, with 8 bases matching TRBD2. CDR1 is MGHDK, CDR2 SYGVNS, per germline. J gave up 5 bases and V 8 bases, and 10 bases lay outside the gene matches. The CDR3 is 14 amino acids. This CDR3 is CASGGGGRGETQYF. Written as DNA, the CDR3 is TGTGCCAGCGGTGGCGGGGGGCGGGGGGAGACCCAGTACTTC.

The V and J genes are TRBV20-1 and TRBJ2-7; 9 bases are a match to TRBD1. Germline values: CDR1 DFQATT, CDR2 SNEGSKA (reference sequence). The CDR3 has 14 residues. J lost 5 bases, V lost 6 bases, and 11 bases had no gene match. The CDR3: CSATPGTGIHEQYF. The CDR3 nucleotides are TGCAGTGCGACCCCCGGGACAGGGATTCACGAGCAGTACTTC.

This clonotype was seen many times. The chain is built from TRBV20-1 and TRBJ1-5; TRBD1 agrees at 8 bases. The CDR3 spans 14 residues. The V and J ends lost 6 bases and 2 bases, in that order; junction bases with no gene match: 6. Germline values: CDR1 DFQATT, CDR2 SNEGSKA (reference sequence). The CDR3 sequence is CSAEQQGGNQPQHF. In DNA form, the CDR3 reads TGCAGTGCAGAACAACAGGGGGGCAATCAGCCCCAGCATTTT.

At least ten counts were recorded for this clonotype. V and J are TRBV25-1 and TRBJ2-2; 11 positions agree with TRBD2. The CDR3 length is 17 residues. The germline gives CDR1 MGHDK, CDR2 SYGVNS. The V gene end was trimmed by 4 bases and the J gene end by 6 bases; junction bases not matched to a gene: 10. CDR3 DNA sequence: TGTGCCAGCAGTGTATCTCCTAGCGGGAGGTCCCCCGGGGAGCTGTTTTTT. It is translated as CASSVSPSGRSPGELFF.

CDR3 loop: CASRDWLAMNTEAFF. The CDR3 bases are TGTGCCAGTCGGGACTGGCTGGCGATGAACACTGAAGCTTTCTTT. The genes are TRBV6-1 and TRBJ1-1; a weak D match, TRBD1 (5 bases). CDR3 size: 15 residues. Trimming stripped 9 bases from V and 0 bases from J, with 17 bases between. CDR1 MNHNS and CDR2 SASEGT come from the germline V gene.

With regard to this clonotype: The junction does not match germline at one end; this may be a read error. The V and J genes are TRBV20-1 and TRBJ2-3, with TRBD1 matching 7 bases. Germline CDR1 and CDR2: DFQATT and SNEGSKA (reference sequence). This CDR3 spans 12 amino acids. The CDR3 nucleotides read TGCATTACGCCTAACAGGGGACGATACGCAGTATTT. This encodes CITPNRGRYAVF.

The V call is TRBV9, the J call TRBJ1-1; TRBD1 is a possible D gene (6 bases). Germline V gene sequence: CDR1 SGDLS, CDR2 YYNGEE. The CDR3 has 14 residues. V lost 0 bases and J lost 6, with 12 bases in between. The CDR3, as DNA: TGTGCCAGCAGCGTAGAGGGGAGGACAGCTGAAGCTTTCTTT. It specifies CASSVEGRTAEAFF.

CDR3 in amino acids: CASSGGTGWYEQYF. In DNA form, the CDR3 reads TGCGCCAGCAGCGGAGGGACTGGGTGGTACGAGCAGTACTTC. V usage is TRBV5-1 and J usage is TRBJ2-7; D is perhaps TRBD2 (6 bases). The CDR3 is 14 amino acids. Germline CDR1 reads SGHRS; CDR2 reads YFSETQ. V gave up 4 bases and J gave up 4 bases, with 15 bases separating them. The full variable domain, with the rest looked up from reference TRBV5-1 and TRBJ2-7, is KAGVTQTPRYLIKTRGQQVTLSCSPISGHRSVSWYQQTPGQGLQFLFEYFSETQRNKGNFPGRFSGRQFSNSRSEMNVSTLELGDSALYLCASSGGTGWYEQYFGPGTRLTVT.

About this clonotype itself: Being one base from a much bigger clone, this may be a read error. The chain joins TRBV7-2 to TRBJ2-7; 8 bases are shared with TRBD1. The CDR3 spans 15 residues. Germline-derived CDR1 and CDR2 are SGHTA and FQGNSA. This CDR3 is CASTPRGQGSCEQYF. CDR3 nucleotide sequence: TGTGCCAGCACTCCCAGGGGGCAGGGGTCCTGCGAGCAGTACTTC.

The V and J genes are TRBV20-1 and TRBJ2-7; TRBD2 is a possible D gene (5 bases). The CDR3 runs 12 residues. V was shortened by 0 bases and J by 7 bases, with 10 bases between the two germline ends. Germline CDR1 DFQATT, CDR2 SNEGSKA (reference sequence). The CDR3 DNA reads as TGCAGTGCTAGAGATGATGGAGGAGAGCAGTACTTC. This translates into CSARDDGGEQYF.

Worth noting for this clonotype: A much larger clone is a single base away; this may be a read error. This chain connects TRBV19 to TRBJ1-3; D not resolved. The germline V gene encodes CDR1 LNHDA and CDR2 SQIVND (reference sequence). The CDR3 covers 11 residues. The DNA for the CDR3 is TGTGTCAGTAGTACCCGGGACACCATATATTTT. It encodes CVSSTRDTIYF.

This clonotype was recorded at least ten times. The V and J genes are TRBV9 and TRBJ2-7; a possible D gene is TRBD1 (6 bases). In germline, CDR1 is SGDLS, CDR2 YYNGEE. Trimming left V 0 bases short and J 4 bases short, with 11 bases between. CDR3 length equals 14 residues. The CDR3 DNA sequence: TGTGCCAGCAGCGTAGCTCAGGGGTGGTACGAGCAGTACTTC. It encodes CASSVAQGWYEQYF.

CDR3 in amino acids: CASSLGRSGGAYNEQFF. The CDR3 DNA reads TGTGCCAGCAGCTTAGGGCGTAGCGGGGGAGCCTACAATGAGCAGTTCTTC. The chain has TRBV7-2 and TRBJ2-1; 9 bases agree with TRBD2. After removal of 1 base from V and 2 bases from J, the junction contained 6 bases not matched to a gene. The CDR3 sequence is 17 residues long. CDR1 is SGHTA, CDR2 FQGNSA, per germline. The whole variable domain, remainder taken from reference TRBV7-2 and TRBJ2-1, is GAGVSQSPSNKVTEKGKDVELRCDPISGHTALYWYRQSLGQGLEFLIYFQGNSAPDKSGLPSDRFSAERTGGSVSTLTIQRTQQEDSAVYLCASSLGRSGGAYNEQFFGPGTRLTVL.

Only a few counts were recorded for this clonotype. The V gene is TRBV20-1, the J gene TRBJ2-3; TRBD2 aligns across 7 bases. This CDR3 is 15 amino acids long. The germline V gene has CDR1 DFQATT and CDR2 SNEGSKA (reference sequence). The junction had 9 bases not matched to a gene; V was cut back by 5 bases and J by 1 base. CDR3 nucleotide sequence: TGCAGTGCTGTCAGAACGGGGGGACGCACAGATACGCAGTATTTT. It is translated as CSAVRTGGRTDTQYF.

This rearrangement joins TRBV19 to TRBJ2-5; TRBD1 aligns across 11 bases. The CDR3 is made up of 13 amino acids. The junction had 6 bases not matched to a gene; V was cut back by 4 bases and J by 11 bases. Germline V gene lookup returns CDR1 LNHDA and CDR2 SQIVND (reference sequence). The DNA for the CDR3 is TGTGCCAGTAGTACCCGGGACAGGGGGACTCAGTACTTC. It translates to CASSTRDRGTQYF. Complete variable domain (other parts from reference TRBV19 and TRBJ2-5): DGGITQSPKYLFRKEGQNVTLSCEQNLNHDAMYWYRQDPGQGLRLIYYSQIVNDFQKGDIAEGYSVSREKKESFPLTVTSAQKNPTAFYLCASSTRDRGTQYFGPGTRLLVL.

This clonotype was seen many times. The chain joins TRBV12-3 or TRBV12-4 to TRBJ2-7; 8 positions agree with TRBD1. Trimming at V came to 6 bases and at J to 3 bases, leaving 4 bases not matched to a gene. This CDR3 is 13 amino acids long. CDR3 sequence (DNA): TGTGCCAGCAGGGGGACAGGCTACTACGAGCAGTACTTC. It encodes CASRGTGYYEQYF.

The rearrangement joins TRBV6-1 to TRBJ1-5; D is possibly TRBD1 (6 bases). The CDR3 has 13 residues. V lost 7 bases, J lost 4 bases, and 11 bases lay in between. CDR1 and CDR2 (germline): MNHNS, SASEGT. The DNA of the CDR3 is TGTGCCAGCACATTGGGGGCAAATCAGCCCCAGCATTTT. As protein: CASTLGANQPQHF.

The chain has TRBV7-6 and TRBJ2-6, with D uncertain. Trimming took off 5 bases at V and 1 base at J, with 12 bases between the two ends. Germline lookup yields CDR1 SGHVS and CDR2 FNYEAQ. The CDR3 covers 16 residues. As DNA, the CDR3 is TGTGCCAGCAGCCCTGGGCCCATTTCTGGGGCCAACGTCCTGACTTTC. The encoded protein is CASSPGPISGANVLTF.

About this clonotype: Because the CDR3 is missing its conserved closing phenylalanine or tryptophan, this is likely a read error. It is unclear where the CDR3 begins or ends on the DNA, so no DNA is shown, and the CDR3 is as TCRdb lists it. The gene calls are TRBV24-1 and TRBJ1-2; the DNA was not used to check the table's D call, TRBD1. Germline CDR1 is KGHDR and CDR2 is SFDVKD. The CDR3 region is 11 residues in length, termini included. The CDR3 loop is CATSDNRAYTY.

This clonotype has only a few counts. The V gene is TRBV29-1, the J gene TRBJ1-1; tentative D call: TRBD1 (5 bases). The CDR3 runs to 13 residues. The germline V gene encodes CDR1 SQVTM and CDR2 ANQGSEA. Trimming took 4 bases from V and 5 from J, leaving 14 bases between them. CDR3 loop: CSVAAGGGTEAFF. The DNA for the CDR3 is TGCAGCGTTGCAGCAGGTGGGGGAACTGAAGCTTTCTTT.

This chain uses TRBV5-1 with TRBJ2-1; D is uncertain. The CDR3 contains 16 residues. CDR1 and CDR2 (germline): SGHRS, YFSETQ. V was pared by 6 bases and J by 0 bases, with 16 bases between. The CDR3 loop is CASNRIISSSYNEQFF. The CDR3 nucleotides are TGCGCCAGCAATCGGATCATTTCAAGCTCCTACAATGAGCAGTTCTTC.

This clonotype was detected many times. The gene calls are TRBV2 and TRBJ1-6, with 8 bases identical to TRBD1. The ends lost 6 bases at V and 0 bases at J; junction bases unmatched: 7. In germline, CDR1 is SNHLY, CDR2 FYNNEI. This CDR3 is 17 amino acids long. The CDR3 loop reads CASRDRETGSYNSPLHF. CDR3 DNA: TGTGCCAGCAGGGACAGGGAAACGGGCTCCTATAATTCACCCCTCCACTTT.

Details on this clonotype: Possible read error: a much larger clone is one base away. The chain joins TRBV11-2 to TRBJ1-2; D is possibly TRBD1 (5 bases). Per the germline V gene, CDR1 is SGHAT and CDR2 is FQNNGV. This CDR3 has 15 amino acids. V lost 1 base to trimming and J lost 4 bases, with 13 bases between them. The CDR3 DNA follows: TGTGCCAGCAGCTTAGGAAGCCAGGGTAGCTATGGCTACACCTTC. It translates to CASSLGSQGSYGYTF.

This clonotype was counted at least ten times. V is TRBV2 and J is TRBJ2-1; D perhaps matches TRBD2 (6 bases). The CDR3 length is 14 residues. Trimming took 5 bases from V and 8 from J, leaving 16 bases between them. Germline values: CDR1 SNHLY, CDR2 FYNNEI. CDR3 in DNA: TGTGCCAGCAGTCCGAGACTAGGGGTTGATGAGCAGTTCTTC. Translating it yields CASSPRLGVDEQFF.

The table lists this clonotype with a count of one. The CDR3 nucleotides are TGTGCCAGCAGTATCGGACAGGGCACAGATACGCAGTATTTT. It translates to CASSIGQGTDTQYF. The rearrangement links TRBV25-1 to TRBJ2-3; 7 bases fit TRBD1. Per germline, CDR1 MGHDK and CDR2 SYGVNS. The CDR3 is made up of 14 amino acids. J gave up 1 base and V 5 bases, and 3 bases lay outside the gene matches.

Comments on this clonotype: A much larger clone sits a single nucleotide away, making a read error possible. V gene TRBV19 combines with J gene TRBJ1-6; tentative D call: TRBD1 (6 bases). CDR1 and CDR2 from the germline V gene are LNHDA and SQIVND (reference sequence). The CDR3 sequence is 13 residues long. The CDR3 protein is CTSSTGRHSPLHF. CDR3 nucleotides: TGTACCAGCAGCACAGGGAGGCATTCACCCCTCCACTTT. The whole variable domain, remainder taken from reference TRBV19 and TRBJ1-6, is DGGITQSPKYLFRKEGQNVTLSCEQNLNHDAMYWYRQDPGQGLRLIYYSQIVNDFQKGDIAEGYSVSREKKESFPLTVTSAQKNPTAFYLCTSSTGRHSPLHFGNGTRLTVT.

The rearrangement joins TRBV6-5 to TRBJ1-5; TRBD1 aligns across 10 bases. The CDR3 is 13 residues long. CDR1 is MNHEY and CDR2 is SVGAGI in the germline V gene. Trimming took 5 bases from V and 9 from J; bases not matched to a gene: 4. CDR3: CASSPDRGLPQHF. CDR3 in DNA: TGTGCCAGCAGTCCCGACAGGGGGCTGCCCCAGCATTTT.

In its sample, this clonotype was seen many times. CDR3 DNA: TGTGCCAGTAGTACCGTCCTGGGGGGGCAGGTACAGCCCCAGCATTTT. Residues: CASSTVLGGQVQPQHF. V is TRBV19 and J is TRBJ1-5; tentatively, D is TRBD1 (6 bases). Between the trimmed V and J ends, which lost 4 bases and 7 bases, there was a span of 20 bases. Germline V CDR1 and CDR2: LNHDA, SQIVND (reference sequence). This CDR3 is built from 16 residues.